Listed here are 28 T cell receptor beta chains from one sample, sequenced in a study of beta chain features in type 1 diabetes. Sequencing targeted expressed TCRB transcripts, as all isolated RNA had been reverse transcribed. This table comes from immunoSEQ multiplex PCR, and its TCRdb copy is limited to in-frame clones, with some not included. The table has about 320,000 clones, less than 15% seen once. The sequenced sample consisted of central memory CD4+ T cells from blood. These receptors all stem from a man aged 30 to 39 in good health.

This clone was seen more than once but under ten times. V is TRBV19 and J is TRBJ1-1, with TRBD1 matching over 7 bases. The V gene end was trimmed by 6 bases and the J gene end by 0 bases; junction bases not matched to a gene: 4. CDR3 length: 14 amino acids. The V gene's germline CDR1 is LNHDA and CDR2 SQIVND (reference sequence). CDR3 amino acids: CASSLRGMNTEAFF. CDR3 bases: TGTGCCAGTAGCCTCAGGGGGATGAACACTGAAGCTTTCTTT.

This clone was found a few times. This sequence joins TRBV2 and TRBJ1-1, with D possibly TRBD1 on 5 matching bases. Trimming pared 4 bases from V and 5 bases from J, leaving 11 bases between. The germline CDR1 and CDR2 sequences are SNHLY and FYNNEI. The CDR3 consists of 13 residues. As DNA, the CDR3 is TGTGCCAGCAGTGGTCGCAGGGATACTGAAGCTTTCTTT. Residues: CASSGRRDTEAFF.

V is TRBV5-4 and J is TRBJ2-7; perhaps D is TRBD1 or TRBD2 (5 bases each). CDR1 and CDR2 (germline): SGHNT, YYREEE (reference sequence). This CDR3 region has 12 residues. The V and J ends lost 4 bases and 3 bases respectively, with 8 bases between them. This chain's CDR3 is CASSRDRYEQYF. Here the CDR3 DNA reads TGTGCCAGCAGCAGGGACCGCTACGAGCAGTACTTC.

This clone was picked up many times. The genes are TRBV6-6 and TRBJ1-6; unclear D gene. CDR3 length equals 16 residues. Trimming stripped 6 bases from V and 0 bases from J, with 12 bases between. The germline CDR1 and CDR2 sequences are MNHNY and SVGAGI (reference sequence). In DNA, the CDR3 is TGTGCCAGCAGAGAAAGGGCGGGCTCCTATAATTCACCCCTCCACTTT. This codes for CASRERAGSYNSPLHF.

This clone has only a few counts. The chain is built from TRBV10-3 and TRBJ2-3; tentatively, D is TRBD1 (8 bases). Trimming took off 9 bases at V and 5 bases at J, with 24 bases between the two ends. The CDR3 sequence is 16 residues long. Germline lookup yields CDR1 ENHRY and CDR2 SYGVKD. CDR3 region: CAIGSTTGGVGDTQYF. In DNA form, the CDR3 reads TGTGCCATTGGGTCCACTACAGGGGGGGTTGGAGATACGCAGTATTTT.

The rearrangement links TRBV29-1 to TRBJ1-2; no firm D call. Trimming stripped 1 base from V and 7 bases from J, with 10 bases between. Per germline, CDR1 SQVTM and CDR2 ANQGSEA. This CDR3 spans 12 amino acids. CDR3 loop: CSVEVGFGGYTF. The DNA for the CDR3 is TGCAGCGTTGAAGTCGGTTTTGGTGGCTACACCTTC. The variable domain in full, completed from reference TRBV29-1 and TRBJ1-2, reads SAVISQKPSRDICQRGTSLTIQCQVDSQVTMMFWYRQQPGQSLTLIATANQGSEATYESGFVIDKFPISRPNLTFSTLTVSNMSPEDSSIYLCSVEVGFGGYTFGSGTRLTVV.

The genes are TRBV27 and TRBJ2-7; 9 nucleotides match TRBD1. CDR3 length: 18 residues. The germline V gene encodes CDR1 MNHEY and CDR2 SMNVEV (reference sequence). V lost 1 base and J lost 0; bases outside the gene matches: 10. This chain's CDR3 is CASSLYPPGQGYSYEQYF. CDR3 coding DNA: TGTGCCAGCAGTTTATACCCTCCGGGACAGGGATACTCCTACGAGCAGTACTTC.

V gene TRBV14 combines with J gene TRBJ2-2; 8 bases line up with TRBD2. Per the germline V gene, CDR1 is SGHDN and CDR2 is FVKESK. V was clipped by 6 bases and J by 4 bases; unmatched bases: 7. The CDR3 has 15 amino acids. In nucleotides, the CDR3 is TGTGCCAGCAGTCGGCGGGGGGTGAGCACCGGGGAGCTGTTTTTT. It yields the protein CASSRRGVSTGELFF. Combining the CDR3 with reference TRBV14 and TRBJ2-2 gives the whole variable domain EAGVTQFPSHSVIEKGQTVTLRCDPISGHDNLYWYRRVMGKEIKFLLHFVKESKQDESGMPNNRFLAERTGGTYSTLKVQPAELEDSGVYFCASSRRGVSTGELFFGEGSRLTVL.

The V and J genes are TRBV20-1 and TRBJ2-2; a weak D match, TRBD1 (6 bases). The CDR3 runs to 11 residues. Trimming took 7 bases from V and 5 from J, leaving 8 bases between them. The germline gives CDR1 DFQATT, CDR2 SNEGSKA (reference sequence). CDR3 sequence: CSVQGTGELFF. The CDR3 DNA follows: TGCAGTGTCCAGGGGACCGGGGAGCTGTTTTTT.

This clone was recorded a few times. The chain has TRBV7-2 and TRBJ1-5; TRBD1 is a possible D gene (5 bases). CDR3 length: 16 residues. Germline V gives CDR1 SGHTA, CDR2 FQGNSA. The V and J ends lost 0 bases and 7 bases respectively, with 16 bases between them. Here the CDR3 reads CASSLAPRAGGQPQHF. Written as DNA, the CDR3 is TGTGCCAGCAGCTTAGCCCCTAGGGCCGGGGGGCAGCCCCAGCATTTT.

This clone was detected a few times. The chain uses TRBV2 and TRBJ1-4; tentatively, D is TRBD1 (5 bases). Trimming pared 6 bases from V and 5 bases from J, leaving 16 bases between. The germline gives CDR1 SNHLY, CDR2 FYNNEI. The CDR3 is 15 amino acids. Here the CDR3 reads CASRDLGEGNEKLFF. The CDR3, as DNA: TGTGCCAGCAGGGATTTAGGGGAGGGAAATGAAAAACTGTTTTTT.

In this sample, this clone turned up a few times. The chain combines TRBV7-9 with TRBJ1-5, with D unresolved. Trimming took 6 bases from V and 1 from J, leaving 13 bases between them. Germline CDR1 reads SEHNR; CDR2 reads FQNEAQ (reference sequence). The CDR3 runs 15 residues. CDR3: CASSSGETSNQPQHF. The DNA for the CDR3 is TGTGCCAGCAGTTCAGGCGAGACGAGCAATCAGCCCCAGCATTTT.

In DNA form, the CDR3 reads TGTGCCAGCTCTACAGGGCTCGTTTTAGGCACTGAAGCTTTCTTT. It codes for CASSTGLVLGTEAFF. The V and J genes are TRBV18 and TRBJ1-1; TRBD1 is a possible D gene (6 bases). V dropped 6 bases and J dropped 4 bases, with 18 bases sitting between them. The CDR3 is 15 amino acids. Germline V CDR1 and CDR2: KGHSH, LQKENI.

Comments on this clone: Different DNA sequences within this sample yield the same CDR3. The chain joins TRBV6-5 to TRBJ2-5; no clear D. The germline V gene has CDR1 MNHEY and CDR2 SVGAGI. The V and J ends lost 0 bases and 3 bases respectively, with 8 bases between them. CDR3 length equals 14 residues. The CDR3 loop reads CASSYSNREETQYF. DNA for the CDR3: TGTGCCAGCAGTTACTCGAATCGCGAAGAGACCCAGTACTTC.

Worth noting for this clone: The junction does not match germline at one end; this may be a read error. The gene calls are TRBV10-3 and TRBJ2-1; D is unresolved. Per germline, CDR1 ENHRY and CDR2 SYGVKD. CDR3 length: 11 residues. The CDR3 here is CASSLDNEQFF. For the CDR3, the DNA is TGTGCCAGCAGTTTAGACAATGAGCAGTTCTTC.

The V and J genes are TRBV7-2 and TRBJ1-5; no clear D. Germline V gene lookup returns CDR1 SGHTA and CDR2 FQGNSA. The CDR3 is made up of 13 amino acids. V lost 1 base, J lost 6 bases, and 7 bases lay in between. The CDR3 DNA reads TGTGCCAGCAGCTTAGAACGGAGTCAGCCCCAGCATTTT. Protein sequence: CASSLERSQPQHF.

In its sample, this clone was seen a few times. This chain links TRBV10-3 with TRBJ2-7, with 10 bases lining up with TRBD2. Trimming at V came to 6 bases and at J to 4 bases, leaving 9 bases not matched to a gene. The CDR3 covers 15 residues. From germline, CDR1 is ENHRY and CDR2 SYGVKD. CDR3 amino acids: CAIRASGGDLYEQYF. The CDR3 DNA reads TGTGCCATCAGGGCTAGCGGGGGAGACCTTTACGAGCAGTACTTC.

This chain connects TRBV5-4 to TRBJ1-1; D is possibly TRBD1 (5 bases). CDR3 size: 18 residues. Trimming removed 0 bases at V and 0 bases at J, with 18 bases between. Germline CDR1 SGHNT, CDR2 YYREEE (reference sequence). The CDR3 region has the DNA TGTGCCAGCAGCTTGGGGGGTCGGGGGACGTTGCTGAACACTGAAGCTTTCTTT. Its protein product is CASSLGGRGTLLNTEAFF.

The chain links TRBV5-4 to TRBJ2-3, with 10 positions matching TRBD2. This CDR3 is built from 14 residues. In germline, CDR1 is SGHNT, CDR2 YYREEE (reference sequence). V lost 6 bases to trimming and J lost 3 bases; unmatched junction nucleotides: 4. CDR3 amino acids: CASTAGGPTDTQYF. As DNA, the CDR3 is TGTGCCAGCACAGCGGGAGGGCCAACAGATACGCAGTATTTT.

V is TRBV2 and J is TRBJ2-7; 8 positions agree with TRBD1. V lost 3 bases to trimming and J lost 4 bases; unmatched junction nucleotides: 8. The CDR3 spans 15 residues. Germline loops: CDR1 SNHLY, CDR2 FYNNEI. The CDR3 DNA is TGTGCCAGCAGTGAGTCGGCAGGGGGCTTTTACGAGCAGTACGTC. Translation gives CASSESAGGFYEQYV.

Here the CDR3 reads CASSEPTDRVEGYTF. The CDR3 nucleotides are TGCGCCAGCAGTGAGCCCACTGACAGGGTAGAGGGCTACACCTTC. V usage is TRBV10-2 and J usage is TRBJ1-2; TRBD1 matches 7 bases. This CDR3 is 15 amino acids long. The V gene end was trimmed by 2 bases and the J gene end by 8 bases; junction bases not matched to a gene: 11. Germline values: CDR1 WSHSY, CDR2 SAAADI.

This clone turned up a few times. This chain connects TRBV2 to TRBJ1-5, with D unresolved. This CDR3 comprises 16 residues. Trimming cost V 6 bases and J 6 bases, with 21 bases left between them. CDR1 is SNHLY and CDR2 is FYNNEI in the germline V gene. The CDR3 nucleotides read TGTGCCAGCAGAGTGAGTCGGGGAGAATGGAGTCAGCCCCAGCATTTT. Its protein is CASRVSRGEWSQPQHF.

This clone has more than one count but fewer than ten. The chain joins TRBV5-1 to TRBJ2-1; the match to TRBD1 covers 7 bases. The ends lost 1 base at V and 0 bases at J; junction bases unmatched: 4. The CDR3 is 16 residues long. Germline V lookup: CDR1 SGHRS, CDR2 YFSETQ. The CDR3 protein is CASSLSWDSSYNEQFF. The CDR3 coding sequence is TGCGCCAGCAGCTTGAGCTGGGACAGCTCCTACAATGAGCAGTTCTTC.

There are a few counts of this clone. V usage is TRBV12-5 and J usage is TRBJ2-3, with D perhaps matching TRBD2 (5 bases). This CDR3 has 16 residues. Germline CDR1 and CDR2: LGHNT and FRNRAP. V was trimmed by 1 base and J by 0 bases, leaving 11 bases between them. The CDR3 DNA reads TGTGCTAGTGGTTTGGGAGCGGATACTAGCACAGATACGCAGTATTTT. Protein sequence: CASGLGADTSTDTQYF. The whole variable domain, remainder taken from reference TRBV12-5 and TRBJ2-3, is DARVTQTPRHKVTEMGQEVTMRCQPILGHNTVFWYRQTMMQGLELLAYFRNRAPLDDSGMPKDRFSAEMPDATLATLKIQPSEPRDSAVYFCASGLGADTSTDTQYFGPGTRLTVL.

This clone came up a few times. This sample also contains other DNA sequences that code for the same CDR3. V gene TRBV7-2 combines with J gene TRBJ2-3; 12 nucleotides align to TRBD2. The V gene end was trimmed by 4 bases and the J gene end by 4 bases; junction bases not matched to a gene: 6. The CDR3 consists of 16 residues. Germline V lookup: CDR1 SGHTA, CDR2 FQGNSA. CDR3 protein: CASSYRLAGAADTQYF. DNA for the CDR3: TGTGCCAGCAGCTACCGACTAGCGGGAGCTGCAGATACGCAGTATTTT. The entire variable domain, with the rest obtained from reference TRBV7-2 and TRBJ2-3, is as follows: GAGVSQSPSNKVTEKGKDVELRCDPISGHTALYWYRQSLGQGLEFLIYFQGNSAPDKSGLPSDRFSAERTGGSVSTLTIQRTQQEDSAVYLCASSYRLAGAADTQYFGPGTRLTVL.

This chain uses TRBV7-2 with TRBJ1-4; TRBD1 matches at 8 bases. The CDR3 is made up of 16 amino acids. Germline V gives CDR1 SGHTA, CDR2 FQGNSA. The J segment lost 8 bases and the V segment lost 5 bases, leaving 13 bases of the junction unmatched. CDR3 protein: CASSLTGTGRYEKLFF. The DNA of the CDR3 is TGTGCCAGCAGCCTAACCGGGACAGGACGATACGAAAAACTGTTTTTT.

This clone was seen a handful of times. The chain employs TRBV12-5 and TRBJ2-7; D is undetermined. There are 12 residues in the CDR3. V lost 2 bases and J lost 3, with 5 bases in between. CDR1 is LGHNT, CDR2 FRNRAP, per germline. This chain's CDR3 is CASGLSSYEQYF. DNA for the CDR3: TGTGCTAGTGGTTTGTCCAGCTACGAGCAGTACTTC.

CDR3 bases: TGTGCCAGCAGGGGAGACAGGGTCTCGACCGAAAAACTGTTTTTT. It is translated as CASRGDRVSTEKLFF. V gene TRBV27 combines with J gene TRBJ1-4, with 7 bases that match TRBD1. The V gene end was trimmed by 6 bases and the J gene end by 8 bases; junction bases not matched to a gene: 12. The CDR3 loop spans 15 amino acids. Germline CDR1 is MNHEY and CDR2 is SMNVEV (reference sequence).